One and the same sample provided the 29 T cell receptor beta chains below, sequenced in a study of blood T cell repertoires in COVID-19 (dated by TCRdb to about 2020). The library was prepared using the immunoSEQ multiplex PCR assay. The source is immuneACCESS, and TCRdb retained only in-frame sequences with V and J called. Part of the clones is not carried over; for the studies checked, unresolved V genes explain less than half of this, and the remainder is unexplained. Counted in this sample were roughly 130,000 clones; roughly 80% of them appeared once. Around 17% of the sample rests with the top ten. Sample: peripheral blood. All receptors come from a woman aged 45-65 years with acute or convalescent COVID-19.

The chain employs TRBV11-2 and TRBJ1-1; D unclear. Looked up from germline, CDR1 is SGHAT and CDR2 is FQNNGV. This CDR3 spans 17 amino acids. Trimming shortened V by 5 bases and J by 1 base, and 20 bases separated the two germline ends. CDR3 DNA sequence: TGTGCCAGCAGCCATTTGGGTGCGGGATTAAAGAACACTGAAGCTTTCTTT. As protein: CASSHLGAGLKNTEAFF.

The genes are TRBV6-1 and TRBJ1-2, with no clear D. Trimming shortened V by 1 base and J by 4 bases, and 13 bases separated the two germline ends. The V gene's germline CDR1 is MNHNS and CDR2 SASEGT. The CDR3 covers 15 residues. In DNA, the CDR3 is TGTGCCAGCAGTGAAGAGGCAAGACACCTCTATGGCTACACCTTC. This translates into CASSEEARHLYGYTF.

This clone has only one observation. The V and J genes are TRBV4-1 and TRBJ1-1; D is possibly TRBD1 (5 bases). V was clipped by 3 bases and J by 3 bases, with 11 bases between them. The CDR3 has 14 amino acids. Germline loops: CDR1 MGHRA, CDR2 YSYEKL. The CDR3, as DNA: TGCGCCAGCAGCCAGGGGCGCCTGGACACTGAAGCTTTCTTT. This codes for CASSQGRLDTEAFF.

This clone has only one observation. V is TRBV13 and J is TRBJ1-1; D is undetermined. The V end was cut by 0 bases, the J end by 3 bases, with 14 bases between. CDR1 and CDR2 (germline): PRHDT, FYEKMQ (reference sequence). CDR3 size: 16 residues. The CDR3 sequence is CASSLGLNTGYTEAFF. In nucleotides, the CDR3 is TGTGCCAGCAGCTTAGGCCTAAACACGGGTTACACTGAAGCTTTCTTT.

The chain carries TRBV11-3 and TRBJ2-7; D is perhaps TRBD1 (6 bases). Germline V gives CDR1 SGHNT, CDR2 YENEEA. The CDR3 is 14 amino acids. Trimming stripped 0 bases from V and 4 bases from J, with 10 bases between. CDR3 residues: CASSLDNRAYEQYF. In DNA form, the CDR3 reads TGTGCCAGCAGCTTAGATAACAGGGCTTACGAGCAGTACTTC.

The gene calls are TRBV6-5 and TRBJ2-2; TRBD1 aligns across 8 bases. Trimming at V came to 6 bases and at J to 4 bases, leaving 7 bases not matched to a gene. CDR1 MNHEY and CDR2 SVGAGI come from the germline V gene. This CDR3 comprises 15 residues. DNA for the CDR3: TGTGCCAGCAGCGAGACAGGGGTCGGCACCGGGGAGCTGTTTTTT. It yields the protein CASSETGVGTGELFF.

V is TRBV3-1 (or the pseudogene TRBV3-2) and J is TRBJ1-1; unclear D gene. V was shortened by 3 bases and J by 11 bases, with 19 bases between the two germline ends. The germline V gene has CDR1 LGHDT and CDR2 YNNKEL (reference sequence). This CDR3 comprises 14 residues. The CDR3 region is CASSHPFRGYGAFF. As DNA, the CDR3 is TGTGCCAGCAGCCATCCATTCCGGGGTTACGGGGCTTTCTTT.

The gene calls are TRBV2 and TRBJ1-1; no reliable D call. Per the germline V gene, CDR1 is SNHLY and CDR2 is FYNNEI. This CDR3 has 14 amino acids. Trimming stripped 6 bases from V and 2 bases from J, with 13 bases between. CDR3: CASRFKQYNTEAFF. DNA for the CDR3: TGTGCCAGCAGATTCAAACAGTATAACACTGAAGCTTTCTTT. The whole variable domain, filled in from reference TRBV2 and TRBJ1-1, reads EPEVTQTPSHQVTQMGQEVILRCVPISNHLYFYWYRQILGQKVEFLVSFYNNEISEKSEIFDDQFSVERPDGSNFTLKIRSTKLEDSAMYFCASRFKQYNTEAFFGQGTRLTVV.

This clone was seen only a few times. This chain links TRBV15 with TRBJ2-3; weak D call: TRBD2 (6 bases). CDR3 size: 13 residues. Germline CDR1 is LNHNV and CDR2 is YYDKDF (reference sequence). V was trimmed by 8 bases and J by 4 bases, leaving 13 bases between them. The CDR3 loop is CATGTWGADTQYF. The DNA for the CDR3 is TGTGCCACCGGGACCTGGGGGGCAGATACGCAGTATTTT.

V usage is TRBV2 and J usage is TRBJ1-4, with a tentative D call TRBD1 (6 bases). This CDR3 has 15 amino acids. Germline CDR1 SNHLY, CDR2 FYNNEI. V lost 1 base and J 3 bases, leaving 9 bases between the germline ends. This CDR3 is CASSEVGQSNEKLFF. The DNA for the CDR3 is TGTGCCAGCAGTGAAGTAGGACAGTCTAATGAAAAACTGTTTTTT.

The chain links TRBV19 to TRBJ2-2; D may be TRBD2 (6 bases). Deletions cut 7 bases from V and 5 bases from J, with 14 bases between. The CDR3 runs to 14 residues. Germline V gene sequence: CDR1 LNHDA, CDR2 SQIVND (reference sequence). The CDR3 nucleotides read TGTGCCAGTATGCTGGCGGGGTGGACCGGGGAGCTGTTTTTT. It codes for CASMLAGWTGELFF.

This chain uses TRBV5-4 with TRBJ2-1; D might be TRBD2 (7 bases). The V end lost 0 bases, the J end lost 16 bases, and 17 bases lay between the germline ends. The germline V gene has CDR1 SGHNT and CDR2 YYREEE (reference sequence). There are 13 residues in the CDR3. The CDR3 loop reads CASSLASTGGHFF. DNA for the CDR3: TGTGCCAGCAGCTTGGCCTCGACGGGGGGACATTTCTTC. Full variable domain (missing parts from reference TRBV5-4 and TRBJ2-1): ETGVTQSPTHLIKTRGQQVTLRCSSQSGHNTVSWYQQALGQGPQFIFQYYREEENGRGNFPPRFSGLQFPNYSSELNVNALELDDSALYLCASSLASTGGHFFGPGTRLTVL.

The sample holds a few counts of this clone. This chain uses TRBV19 with TRBJ1-6; D is unclear. V gave up 1 base and J gave up 7 bases, with 5 bases separating them. This CDR3 is 13 amino acids long. Germline assignment: CDR1 LNHDA and CDR2 SQIVND (reference sequence). The DNA for the CDR3 is TGTGCCAGTAGTATAGCCCAAAATTCACCCCTCCACTTT. Amino acids: CASSIAQNSPLHF.

The chain has TRBV6-5 and TRBJ2-4, with TRBD1 matching over 10 bases. CDR1 and CDR2 (germline): MNHEY, SVGAGI. Germline trimming cut 4 bases from V and 9 bases from J; bases unmatched to any gene: 3. This CDR3 spans 13 amino acids. This CDR3 reads CASSSTGGGIQYF. The CDR3 coding sequence is TGTGCCAGCAGTTCGACAGGGGGCGGCATTCAGTACTTC.

The rearrangement uses TRBV24-1 and TRBJ2-5, with D hard to call. V shed 2 bases and J shed 5 bases, with 5 bases lying between them. CDR3 length: 12 amino acids. Germline CDR1 reads KGHDR; CDR2 reads SFDVKD. CDR3 DNA sequence: TGTGCCACCAGTGATTCCCGGGAGACCCAGTACTTC. It translates to CATSDSRETQYF.

This chain connects TRBV24-1 to TRBJ2-3; 8 bases align to TRBD1. The CDR3 runs to 16 residues. Unmatched junction bases numbered 5, after V lost 3 bases and J lost 1 base. Per the germline V gene, CDR1 is KGHDR and CDR2 is SFDVKD. CDR3 in DNA: TGTGCCACCAGTGATGGGTCCAGGGGGCGCACAGATACGCAGTATTTT. Translated, it gives CATSDGSRGRTDTQYF.

This clone was recorded a few times. This chain links TRBV19 with TRBJ2-2, with 10 bases that match TRBD1. Germline V CDR1 and CDR2: LNHDA, SQIVND (reference sequence). This CDR3 is built from 18 residues. V trimming: 3 bases; J trimming: 6 bases; junction bases outside the gene matches: 13. The CDR3 loop is CASSIFFWDRGIAGELFF. The CDR3 region has the DNA TGTGCCAGTAGTATCTTTTTTTGGGACAGGGGAATTGCCGGGGAGCTGTTTTTT. The full variable domain, completed using reference TRBV19 and TRBJ2-2, is DGGITQSPKYLFRKEGQNVTLSCEQNLNHDAMYWYRQDPGQGLRLIYYSQIVNDFQKGDIAEGYSVSREKKESFPLTVTSAQKNPTAFYLCASSIFFWDRGIAGELFFGEGSRLTVL.

The chain links TRBV29-1 to TRBJ1-1; D is possibly TRBD1 (5 bases). V was shortened by 6 bases and J by 6 bases, with 14 bases between the two germline ends. The germline CDR1 and CDR2 sequences are SQVTM and ANQGSEA. The CDR3 spans 12 residues. The CDR3 DNA reads TGCAGCGTGGGAGGGGCGAGTGCTGAAGCTTTCTTT. Amino acids: CSVGGASAEAFF. Filled out from reference TRBV29-1 and TRBJ1-1, the complete variable domain reads SAVISQKPSRDICQRGTSLTIQCQVDSQVTMMFWYRQQPGQSLTLIATANQGSEATYESGFVIDKFPISRPNLTFSTLTVSNMSPEDSSIYLCSVGGASAEAFFGQGTRLTVV.

J is TRBJ2-1 and V is TRBV6-1; 9 nucleotides match TRBD1. Unmatched junction bases numbered 6, after V lost 3 bases and J lost 3 bases. This CDR3 contains 16 residues. From germline, CDR1 is MNHNS and CDR2 SASEGT. DNA for the CDR3: TGTGCCAGCAGTGACCCTCAGACAGGGGGCTACAATGAGCAGTTCTTC. This sequence encodes CASSDPQTGGYNEQFF.

The rearrangement uses TRBV6-5 and TRBJ2-1; D unresolved. This CDR3 spans 13 amino acids. CDR1 MNHEY and CDR2 SVGAGI come from the germline V gene. Trimming removed 2 bases from V and 7 bases from J, with 9 bases in between. This CDR3 is CASSYNLLNEQFF. The DNA of the CDR3 is TGTGCCAGCAGTTACAACTTGCTAAATGAGCAGTTCTTC.

The chain has TRBV19 and TRBJ1-2; 7 positions match TRBD1. V lost 7 bases, J lost 3 bases, and 5 bases stayed unmatched. The V gene's germline CDR1 is LNHDA and CDR2 SQIVND (reference sequence). The CDR3 length is 13 residues. CDR3 DNA sequence: TGTGCCAGTAACCGAGGGACAGACTATGGCTACACCTTC. It codes for CASNRGTDYGYTF. Together with reference TRBV19 and TRBJ1-2, the CDR3 gives the full variable domain: DGGITQSPKYLFRKEGQNVTLSCEQNLNHDAMYWYRQDPGQGLRLIYYSQIVNDFQKGDIAEGYSVSREKKESFPLTVTSAQKNPTAFYLCASNRGTDYGYTFGSGTRLTVV.

V gene TRBV5-8 combines with J gene TRBJ2-7; TRBD1 aligns across 9 bases. Per the germline V gene, CDR1 is SGHTS and CDR2 is YDEGEE. The CDR3 totals 14 residues. V lost 3 bases to trimming and J lost 5 bases; unmatched junction nucleotides: 6. The CDR3 DNA reads TGTGCCAGCAGCTCCCGGGACAGGGTCCACGAGCAGTACTTC. It yields the protein CASSSRDRVHEQYF. The full variable domain, its missing parts supplied by reference TRBV5-8 and TRBJ2-7, is EAGVTQSPTHLIKTRGQQATLRCSPISGHTSVYWYQQALGLGLQFLLWYDEGEERNRGNFPPRFSGRQFPNYSSELNVNALELEDSALYLCASSSRDRVHEQYFGPGTRLTVT.

The chain joins TRBV7-9 to TRBJ1-2; D is unclear. Germline loops: CDR1 SEHNR, CDR2 FQNEAQ (reference sequence). Trimming pared 5 bases from V and 2 bases from J, leaving 15 bases between. CDR3 length: 15 residues. DNA of the CDR3: TGTGCCAGCAGCCCCTGGACTGAATTCAACTATGGCTACACCTTC. This translates into CASSPWTEFNYGYTF.

This sequence joins TRBV7-2 and TRBJ1-2; possible D gene TRBD1, 6 bases. Germline V gene data show CDR1 as SGHTA and CDR2 as FQGNSA. V was cut by 5 bases and J by 2 bases, with 9 bases left in between. The CDR3 loop spans 13 amino acids. The CDR3 DNA is TGTGCCAGCAGCCTGCAGGGGAACTATGGCTACACCTTC. Amino acids: CASSLQGNYGYTF. The full variable domain, its missing parts supplied by reference TRBV7-2 and TRBJ1-2, is GAGVSQSPSNKVTEKGKDVELRCDPISGHTALYWYRQSLGQGLEFLIYFQGNSAPDKSGLPSDRFSAERTGGSVSTLTIQRTQQEDSAVYLCASSLQGNYGYTFGSGTRLTVV.

V is TRBV7-9 and J is TRBJ2-1, with D unresolved. V was trimmed by 3 bases and J by 0 bases, leaving 18 bases between them. Germline V gene lookup returns CDR1 SEHNR and CDR2 FQNEAQ (reference sequence). The CDR3 runs 18 residues. This CDR3 reads CASSLLLIRSSSYNEQFF. The CDR3 region has the DNA TGTGCCAGCAGCTTGCTCCTGATCCGATCGAGCTCCTACAATGAGCAGTTCTTC.

CDR3 region: CASSYSTGGTSPLHF. The DNA of the CDR3 is TGTGCCAGCAGTTACTCAACAGGGGGCACTTCACCCCTCCACTTT. V gene TRBV6-6 combines with J gene TRBJ1-6; 9 nucleotides align to TRBD1. Trimming removed 0 bases from V and 9 bases from J; junction bases left unmatched: 3. CDR1 is MNHNY and CDR2 is SVGAGI in the germline V gene (reference sequence). This CDR3 comprises 15 residues.

The chain combines TRBV5-1 with TRBJ2-1, with 8 nucleotides matching TRBD2. J was trimmed by 8 bases and V by 5 bases; bases with no gene match: 6. Germline V gene sequence: CDR1 SGHRS, CDR2 YFSETQ. The CDR3 covers 13 residues. This CDR3 is CASRGLARDEQFF. The CDR3 DNA reads TGCGCCAGCAGAGGACTAGCTAGGGATGAGCAGTTCTTC.

This chain joins TRBV5-5 and TRBJ1-2; D gene unclear. Germline CDR1 reads SGHKS; CDR2 reads YYEKEE (reference sequence). The CDR3 covers 14 residues. The V gene lost 4 bases and the J gene lost 0 bases, with 10 bases spanning the gap. In nucleotides, the CDR3 is TGTGCCAGCAGCGCGACCGGGACTAACTATGGCTACACCTTC. This translates into CASSATGTNYGYTF.

The gene calls are TRBV24-1 and TRBJ1-5; 9 bases line up with TRBD1. This CDR3 contains 18 residues. V was pared by 4 bases and J by 1 base, with 10 bases of the junction left unmatched. Germline CDR1 reads KGHDR; CDR2 reads SFDVKD. CDR3 in DNA: TGTGCCACCAGTGACTCCGGGACAGGGATGCGCAGCAATCAGCCCCAGCATTTT. Its protein is CATSDSGTGMRSNQPQHF.